This TCR beta chain stems from a study of neurological immune-mediated disorders. Findings and limits, study-wide: Across subjects, expanded clones had no CDR3 amino acid sequences in common, pointing to private repertoires in all groups. The study found the most TCR clonal expansion in HTLV-1-associated myelopathy and the least in multiple sclerosis, below healthy controls.

At least ten counts were recorded for this clonotype. Its antigen is unidentified. The cells used in sorted libraries, CD4+ or CD8+ T cells, numbered about a million. The cDNA was generated by 5'RACE with 10-nucleotide random UMIs. TCRdb passed the 5' RACE reads through MiXCR, listing each CDR3 protein once. The sample has tens of thousands of distinct CDR3 sequences, approximately 10% seen once. The TCR was taken from a woman under 40 with HTLV-1-associated myelopathy (HAM/TSP). Sequenced material: CD4+ T cells from blood.

The CDR3 coding sequence is TGCAGCAGGCCCGGGGGGGGCGAAAAGAACACTGAAGCTTTCTTT. Amino acids: CSRPGGGEKNTEAFF. V is TRBV20-1 and J is TRBJ1-1; TRBD1 might be the D (6 bases). The CDR3 consists of 15 residues. In germline, CDR1 is DFQATT, CDR2 SNEGSKA (reference sequence).